This T cell receptor beta chain was captured by sequencing in a study of identifying expanded T cells in peripheral blood. A note on this clone: Its specificity is unknown.

Using immunoSEQ multiplex PCR, the repertoire was profiled, and TCRdb retains in-frame clones only, with some absent. Of 70,000 to 95,000 clones listed, around 90% are singletons. Regarding the study as a whole: Over two and four weeks, about 17 and 20 clones changed, versus roughly 1.1 between replicates. Clone count variance between approximately two-week samples rose with total template count.

V lost 0 bases, J lost 0 bases, and 10 bases lay in between. CDR1 is SGDLS, CDR2 YYNGEE, per germline. The CDR3 sequence is 16 residues long. During the collection period, no donor immune events like infections were recorded. This clonotype originated in a person between 18 and 70 years old in good health. The V gene is TRBV9, the J gene TRBJ1-3; no clear D. The sequenced sample was blood. The CDR3 is CASSVVATNSGNTIYF. CDR3 DNA sequence: TGTGCCAGCAGCGTAGTTGCTACCAACTCTGGAAACACCATATATTTT.